This note documents a single T cell receptor beta chain sequence. Using immunoSEQ multiplex PCR, the repertoire was profiled, and TCRdb retains in-frame clones only, with some absent. The sample yields about 140,000 clones, roughly 85% seen once. The data are from a study of blood T cell repertoires in COVID-19. Study information: T cells, B-cell-depleted T cells, or PBMCs supplied cDNA or gDNA.

Sequencing used peripheral blood. The receptor was isolated from a man aged 45-60 years with acute or convalescent COVID-19.

CDR3 coding DNA: TGTGCCAGCAACAAGGGACAGACCTACAATGAGCAGTTCTTC. This sequence encodes CASNKGQTYNEQFF. The chain uses TRBV11-3 and TRBJ2-1; 7 bases map to TRBD1. This CDR3 is built from 14 residues. J gave up 2 bases and V 7 bases, and 5 bases lay outside the gene matches. Looked up from germline, CDR1 is SGHNT and CDR2 is YENEEA.